The entry below describes one T cell receptor beta chain. Germline assignment: CDR1 SQVTM and CDR2 ANQGSEA. Trimming stripped 5 bases from V and 5 bases from J, with 15 bases between. CDR3 length: 13 residues. These data come from a study of CD8+ T cells in alopecia areata. Study-level background: Each of the treated patients was given oral tofacitinib, 5 to 10 mg twice daily, for moderate-to-severe alopecia areata.

Specimens obtained from alopecia areata patients comprised lesional scalp punch biopsies and peripheral blood. RNA extraction and reverse transcription yielded cDNA as sequencing template. Sequencing was performed with immunoSEQ multiplex PCR; in TCRdb, only in-frame clones are kept and a portion is missing. The data contain 140,000 to 150,000 clones, roughly 50% of them seen just once; the ten biggest clones take up approximately 6.8%. The clonotype originates from a human donor with alopecia areata. The chain links TRBV29-1 to TRBJ1-2; a weak D match, TRBD1 (5 bases). The sample was CD4+ T cells sorted from blood. CDR3 protein: CSVPMGPEYGYTF. CDR3 bases: TGCAGCGTTCCGATGGGGCCCGAATATGGCTACACCTTC.